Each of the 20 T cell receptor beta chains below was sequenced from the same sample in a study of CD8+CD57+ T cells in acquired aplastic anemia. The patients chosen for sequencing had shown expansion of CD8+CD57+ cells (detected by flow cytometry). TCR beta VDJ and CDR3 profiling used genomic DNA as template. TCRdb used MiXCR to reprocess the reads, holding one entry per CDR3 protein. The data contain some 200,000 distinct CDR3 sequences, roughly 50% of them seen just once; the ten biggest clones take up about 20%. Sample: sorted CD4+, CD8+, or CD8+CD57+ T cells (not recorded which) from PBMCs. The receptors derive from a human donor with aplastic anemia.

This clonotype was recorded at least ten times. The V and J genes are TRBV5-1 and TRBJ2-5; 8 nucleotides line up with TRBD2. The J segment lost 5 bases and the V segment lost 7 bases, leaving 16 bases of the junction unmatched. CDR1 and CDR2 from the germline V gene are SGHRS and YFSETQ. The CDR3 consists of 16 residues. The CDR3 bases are TGCGCCAGCGCCGAAGGAGGGACTAGGGGATGGGAGACCCAGTACTTC. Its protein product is CASAEGGTRGWETQYF. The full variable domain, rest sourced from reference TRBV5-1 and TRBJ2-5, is KAGVTQTPRYLIKTRGQQVTLSCSPISGHRSVSWYQQTPGQGLQFLFEYFSETQRNKGNFPGRFSGRQFSNSRSEMNVSTLELGDSALYLCASAEGGTRGWETQYFGPGTRLLVL.

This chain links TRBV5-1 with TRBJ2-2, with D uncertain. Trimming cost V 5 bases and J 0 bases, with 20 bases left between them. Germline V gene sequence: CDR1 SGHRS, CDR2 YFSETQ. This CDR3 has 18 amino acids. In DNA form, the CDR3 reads TGCGCCAGCAGGGAGAGAGGACGTACGAGCTCGAACACCGGGGAGCTGTTTTTT. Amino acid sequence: CASRERGRTSSNTGELFF.

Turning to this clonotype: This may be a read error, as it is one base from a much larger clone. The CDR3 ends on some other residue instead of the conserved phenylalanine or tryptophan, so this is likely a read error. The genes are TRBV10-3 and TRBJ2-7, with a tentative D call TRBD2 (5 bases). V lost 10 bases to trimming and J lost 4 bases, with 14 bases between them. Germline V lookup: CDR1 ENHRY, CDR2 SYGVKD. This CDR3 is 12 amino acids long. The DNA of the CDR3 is TGTGCCAGCAGCCCCGGGGTGTACGAGCAGTACCTC. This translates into CASSPGVYEQYL.

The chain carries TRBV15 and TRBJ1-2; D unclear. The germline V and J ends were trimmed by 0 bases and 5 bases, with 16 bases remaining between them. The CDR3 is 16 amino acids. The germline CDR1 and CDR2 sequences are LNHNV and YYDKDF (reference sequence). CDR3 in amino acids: CATSRESSTAQYGYTF. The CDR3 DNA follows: TGTGCCACCAGCAGAGAGTCTTCAACAGCACAATATGGCTACACCTTC.

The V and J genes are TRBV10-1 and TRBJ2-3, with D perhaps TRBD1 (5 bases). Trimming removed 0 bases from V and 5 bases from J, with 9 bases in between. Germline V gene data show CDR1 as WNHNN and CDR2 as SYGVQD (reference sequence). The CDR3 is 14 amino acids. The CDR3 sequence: CASSESRVGDTQYF. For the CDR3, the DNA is TGCGCCAGCAGTGAGTCCAGGGTCGGAGATACGCAGTATTTT.

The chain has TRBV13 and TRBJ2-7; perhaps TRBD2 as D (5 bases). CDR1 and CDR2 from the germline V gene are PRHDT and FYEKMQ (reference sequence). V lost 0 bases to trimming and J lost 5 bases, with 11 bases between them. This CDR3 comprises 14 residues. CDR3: CASSLGPGFNEQYF. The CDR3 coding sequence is TGTGCCAGCAGCTTAGGCCCGGGATTCAACGAGCAGTACTTC.

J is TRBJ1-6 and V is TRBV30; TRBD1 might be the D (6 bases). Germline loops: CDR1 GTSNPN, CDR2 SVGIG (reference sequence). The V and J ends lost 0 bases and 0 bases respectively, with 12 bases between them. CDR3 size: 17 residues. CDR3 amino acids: CAWSVRGAGSYNSPLHF. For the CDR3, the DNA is TGTGCCTGGAGTGTACGGGGGGCAGGCTCCTATAATTCACCCCTCCACTTT.

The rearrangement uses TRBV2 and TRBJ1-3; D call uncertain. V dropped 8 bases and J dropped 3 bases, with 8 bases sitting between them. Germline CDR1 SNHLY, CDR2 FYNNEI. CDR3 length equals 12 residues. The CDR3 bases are TGTGCCAGCTCTAAGAGTGGAAACACCATATATTTT. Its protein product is CASSKSGNTIYF.

CDR3 protein: CASRSSGGGYEQYF. The DNA of the CDR3 is TGTGCCAGCAGGAGTAGCGGGGGGGGGTACGAGCAGTACTTC. V and J are TRBV12-3 or TRBV12-4 and TRBJ2-7; 11 nucleotides line up with TRBD2. With 6 bases clipped from V and 4 bases from J, the junction kept 5 bases outside the gene matches. This CDR3 comprises 14 residues.

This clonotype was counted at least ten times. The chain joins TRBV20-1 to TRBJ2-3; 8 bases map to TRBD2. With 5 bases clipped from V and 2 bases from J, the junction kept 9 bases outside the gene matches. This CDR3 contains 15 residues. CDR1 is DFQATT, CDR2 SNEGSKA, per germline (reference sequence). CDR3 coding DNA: TGCAGTGCTCAAGGGGCTAGCGGGTACACAGATACGCAGTATTTT. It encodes CSAQGASGYTDTQYF.

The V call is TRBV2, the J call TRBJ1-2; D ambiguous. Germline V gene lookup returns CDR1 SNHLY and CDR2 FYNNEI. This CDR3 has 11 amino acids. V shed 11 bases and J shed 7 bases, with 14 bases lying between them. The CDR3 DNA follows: TGTGCCCGGGAGCGGCAGCTTGGCTACACCTTC. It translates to CARERQLGYTF.

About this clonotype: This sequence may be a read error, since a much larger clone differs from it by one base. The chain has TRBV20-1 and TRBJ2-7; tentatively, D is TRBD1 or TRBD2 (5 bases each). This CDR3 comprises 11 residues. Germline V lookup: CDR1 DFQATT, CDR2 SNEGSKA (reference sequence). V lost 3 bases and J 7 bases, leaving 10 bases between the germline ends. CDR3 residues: CSASGANEQYF. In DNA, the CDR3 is TGCAGTGCTAGCGGGGCCAATGAGCAGTACTTC.

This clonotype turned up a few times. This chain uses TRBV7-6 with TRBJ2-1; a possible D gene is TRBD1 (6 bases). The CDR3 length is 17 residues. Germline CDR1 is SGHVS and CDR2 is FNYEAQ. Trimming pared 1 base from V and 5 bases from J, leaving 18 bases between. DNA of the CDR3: TGTGCCAGCAGCTTAGGGATAAGCGAGGGACAAAACAATGAGCAGTTCTTC. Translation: CASSLGISEGQNNEQFF.

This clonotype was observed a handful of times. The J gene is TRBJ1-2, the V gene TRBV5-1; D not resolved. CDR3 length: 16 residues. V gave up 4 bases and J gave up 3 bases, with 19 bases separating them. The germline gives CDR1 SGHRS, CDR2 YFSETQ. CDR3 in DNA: TGCGCCAGCAGCCCGGGAGGAGGACGGCTGGACTATGGCTACACCTTC. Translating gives CASSPGGGRLDYGYTF.

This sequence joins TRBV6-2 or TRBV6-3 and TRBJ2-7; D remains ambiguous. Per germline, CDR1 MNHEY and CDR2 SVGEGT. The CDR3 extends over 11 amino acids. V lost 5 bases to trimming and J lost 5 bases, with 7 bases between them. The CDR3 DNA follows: TGTGCCAGCAGTAACGGACACGAGCAGTACTTC. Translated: CASSNGHEQYF.

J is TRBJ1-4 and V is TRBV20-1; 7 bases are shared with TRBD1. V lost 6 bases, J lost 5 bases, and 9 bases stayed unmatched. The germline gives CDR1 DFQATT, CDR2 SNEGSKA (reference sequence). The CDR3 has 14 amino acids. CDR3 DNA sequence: TGCAGTGCAAGTCCAGGGGGGTTGAATGAAAAACTGTTTTTT. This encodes CSASPGGLNEKLFF.

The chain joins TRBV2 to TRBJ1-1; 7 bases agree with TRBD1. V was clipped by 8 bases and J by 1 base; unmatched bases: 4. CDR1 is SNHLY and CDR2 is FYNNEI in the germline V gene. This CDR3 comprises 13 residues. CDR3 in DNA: TGTGCCAGCGGCAGGGGGACGAACACTGAAGCTTTCTTT. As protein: CASGRGTNTEAFF. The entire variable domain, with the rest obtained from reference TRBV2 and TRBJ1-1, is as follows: EPEVTQTPSHQVTQMGQEVILRCVPISNHLYFYWYRQILGQKVEFLVSFYNNEISEKSEIFDDQFSVERPDGSNFTLKIRSTKLEDSAMYFCASGRGTNTEAFFGQGTRLTVV.

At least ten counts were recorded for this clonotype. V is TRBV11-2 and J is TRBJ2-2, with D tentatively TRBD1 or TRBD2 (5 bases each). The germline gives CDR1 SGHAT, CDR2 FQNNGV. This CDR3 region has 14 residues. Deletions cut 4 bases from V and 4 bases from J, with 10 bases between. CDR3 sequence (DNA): TGTGCCAGCAGCTCGGGACCCGTCACCGGGGAGCTGTTTTTT. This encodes CASSSGPVTGELFF.

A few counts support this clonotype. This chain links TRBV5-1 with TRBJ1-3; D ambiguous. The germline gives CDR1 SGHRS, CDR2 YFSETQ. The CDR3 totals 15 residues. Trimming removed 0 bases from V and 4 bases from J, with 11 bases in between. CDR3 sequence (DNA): TGCGCCAGCAGCTTGGGGGTTTCCCGCGGAAACACCATATATTTT. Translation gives CASSLGVSRGNTIYF.

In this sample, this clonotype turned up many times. CDR3 in amino acids: CASSGGQGDSPLHF. The CDR3 coding sequence is TGCGCCAGCAGCGGGGGACAGGGGGATTCACCCCTCCACTTT. The chain combines TRBV5-1 with TRBJ1-6; the match to TRBD1 covers 11 bases. The CDR3 loop spans 14 amino acids. Germline V gene lookup returns CDR1 SGHRS and CDR2 YFSETQ. The junction had 2 bases not matched to a gene; V was cut back by 4 bases and J by 8 bases. Full variable domain (missing parts from reference TRBV5-1 and TRBJ1-6): KAGVTQTPRYLIKTRGQQVTLSCSPISGHRSVSWYQQTPGQGLQFLFEYFSETQRNKGNFPGRFSGRQFSNSRSEMNVSTLELGDSALYLCASSGGQGDSPLHFGNGTRLTVT.